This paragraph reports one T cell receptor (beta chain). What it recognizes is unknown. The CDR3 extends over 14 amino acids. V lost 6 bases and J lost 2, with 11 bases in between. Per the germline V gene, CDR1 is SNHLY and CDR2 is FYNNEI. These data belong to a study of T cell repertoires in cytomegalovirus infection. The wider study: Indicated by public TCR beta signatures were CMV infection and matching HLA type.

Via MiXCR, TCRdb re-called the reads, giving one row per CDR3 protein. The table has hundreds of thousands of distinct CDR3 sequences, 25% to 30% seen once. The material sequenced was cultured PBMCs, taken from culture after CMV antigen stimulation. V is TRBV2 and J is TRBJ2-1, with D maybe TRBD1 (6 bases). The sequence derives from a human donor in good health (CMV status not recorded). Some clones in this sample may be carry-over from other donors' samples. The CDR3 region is CASSPGVPYNEQFF. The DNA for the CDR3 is TGTGCCAGCAGCCCAGGGGTCCCCTACAATGAGCAGTTCTTC.